The 3 T cell receptor beta chains listed next were all sequenced from one sample in a study of shared clonotypes between healthy human individuals. Here immunoSEQ multiplex PCR was the method, and the copy in TCRdb shows in-frame clones only, minus some. Of under 2.5 million clones in the sample, roughly 90% were seen once. Source material: naive CD4+ T cells from PBMCs. Subset indicated: CD45RA+ positively selected. The receptors were sampled from a man younger than 35 in good health. Some clones in this sample may be carry-over from other donors' samples.

CDR3 sequence: CASEKRGYEKLFF. The CDR3 DNA sequence: TGTGCCAGCGAGAAGAGGGGGTACGAAAAACTGTTTTTT. V is TRBV11-2 and J is TRBJ1-4, with D possibly TRBD1 on 6 matching bases. Germline values: CDR1 SGHAT, CDR2 FQNNGV. Between the trimmed V and J ends, which lost 8 bases and 8 bases, there was a span of 15 bases. The CDR3 has 13 amino acids.

This sequence joins TRBV28 and TRBJ2-3; TRBD1 agrees at 8 bases. The ends lost 4 bases at V and 5 bases at J; junction bases unmatched: 17. There are 18 residues in the CDR3. From germline, CDR1 is MDHEN and CDR2 SYDVKM. Here the CDR3 reads CASSSQLGRGLRGDTQYF. The DNA of the CDR3 is TGTGCCAGCAGTTCCCAACTGGGCAGGGGGCTTAGAGGAGATACGCAGTATTTT.

The chain couples TRBV6-5 to TRBJ1-6; TRBD1 is a possible D gene (6 bases). Germline loops: CDR1 MNHEY, CDR2 SVGAGI. The CDR3 covers 15 residues. Trimming shortened V by 6 bases and J by 10 bases, and 19 bases separated the two germline ends. The CDR3, as DNA: TGTGCCAGCAGCCTCCGCTCCGGGACACACTCACCCCTCCACTTT. Its translation is CASSLRSGTHSPLHF.